The present TCR beta chain was sequenced within a study of T cell changes during pregnancy in multiple sclerosis. Generated by immunoSEQ multiplex PCR, the TCRdb table keeps only in-frame clones and is missing some. The data contain about 45,000 clones, 80% to 95% of them singletons. V trimming: 4 bases; J trimming: 2 bases; junction bases outside the gene matches: 9. The CDR3 totals 17 residues. Germline V gene sequence: CDR1 SGHTA, CDR2 FQGTGA. V and J are TRBV7-3 and TRBJ2-1, with 9 bases matching TRBD1. The sequences come from CD4+ T cells from peripheral blood mononuclear cells, collected in the third trimester of pregnancy. The TCR comes from a female donor with multiple sclerosis, enrolled in a pregnancy study. Here the CDR3 reads CASSYRKGQGPYNEQFF. The CDR3 DNA sequence: TGTGCCAGCAGCTACCGAAAAGGACAGGGGCCCTACAATGAGCAGTTCTTC.